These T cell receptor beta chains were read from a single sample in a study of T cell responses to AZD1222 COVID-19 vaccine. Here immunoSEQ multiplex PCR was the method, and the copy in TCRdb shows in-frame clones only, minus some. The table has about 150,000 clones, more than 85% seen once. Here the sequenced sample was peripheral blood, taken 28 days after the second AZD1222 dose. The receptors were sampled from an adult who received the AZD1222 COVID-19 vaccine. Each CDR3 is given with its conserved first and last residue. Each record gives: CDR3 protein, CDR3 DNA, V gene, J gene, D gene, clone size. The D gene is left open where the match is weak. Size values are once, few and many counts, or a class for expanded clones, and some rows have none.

CDR3 protein: CASSQDPTANTGELFF; CDR3 DNA: TGCGCCAGCAGCCAAGATCCGACCGCGAACACCGGGGAGCTGTTTTTT; V gene: TRBV4-1; J gene: TRBJ2-2; D gene: .; clone size: .
CDR3 protein: CASSLNFAGELFF; CDR3 DNA: TGTGCCAGCTCACTCAACTTCGCCGGGGAGCTGTTTTTT; V gene: TRBV18; J gene: TRBJ2-2; D gene: .; clone size: .
CDR3 protein: CASSERRSELDIQYF; CDR3 DNA: TGCGCCAGCAGTGAGAGGCGAAGCGAGCTTGACATTCAGTACTTC; V gene: TRBV10-2; J gene: TRBJ2-4; D gene: .; clone size: .
CDR3 protein: CASSSNGYTF; CDR3 DNA: TGTGCCAGCAGCTCAAATGGCTACACCTTC; V gene: TRBV7-9; J gene: TRBJ1-2; D gene: .; clone size: .
CDR3 protein: CASSYGLAGSSEQFF; CDR3 DNA: TGTGCCAGCAGCTACGGACTAGCGGGATCCAGTGAGCAGTTCTTC; V gene: TRBV7-3; J gene: TRBJ2-1; D gene: TRBD2; clone size: .
CDR3 protein: CASSRGTSGIYEQYF; CDR3 DNA: TGTGCCAGCAGCCGGGGGACTAGCGGGATCTACGAGCAGTACTTC; V gene: TRBV14; J gene: TRBJ2-7; D gene: TRBD2; clone size: .
CDR3 protein: CASSQVGANFYEQYF; CDR3 DNA: TGTGCCAGCAGCCAAGTAGGGGCCAACTTCTACGAGCAGTACTTC; V gene: TRBV14; J gene: TRBJ2-7; D gene: .; clone size: .
CDR3 protein: CASTAYRGRTSGYTF; CDR3 DNA: TGTGCCAGCACCGCATACAGGGGGAGAACTAGCGGCTACACCTTC; V gene: TRBV7-9; J gene: TRBJ1-2; D gene: TRBD1; clone size: .
CDR3 protein: CSASRRVENSPLHF; CDR3 DNA: TGCAGTGCTAGTCGGAGGGTGGAGAATTCACCCCTCCACTTT; V gene: TRBV20-1; J gene: TRBJ1-6; D gene: .; clone size: .
CDR3 protein: CASSRDPNNSPLHF; CDR3 DNA: TGTGCCAGCAGCCGCGACCCAAATAATTCACCCCTCCACTTT; V gene: TRBV11-2; J gene: TRBJ1-6; D gene: .; clone size: few
CDR3 protein: CASSFNLVAEAFF; CDR3 DNA: TGTGCCAGCAGCTTCAACCTAGTAGCTGAAGCTTTCTTT; V gene: TRBV5-5; J gene: TRBJ1-1; D gene: .; clone size: .
CDR3 protein: CASSPGGGNQPQHF; CDR3 DNA: TGTGCCAGCAGTCCGGGGGGGGGCAATCAGCCCCAGCATTTT; V gene: TRBV5-5; J gene: TRBJ1-5; D gene: .; clone size: .
CDR3 protein: CASSIAGGGVVDTQYF; CDR3 DNA: TGTGCCAGTAGTATAGCCGGCGGGGGGGTCGTAGATACGCAGTATTTT; V gene: TRBV19; J gene: TRBJ2-3; D gene: TRBD2; clone size: .
CDR3 protein: CASHLQGRIDEQYF; CDR3 DNA: TGTGCCAGCCACTTACAGGGTAGAATTGACGAGCAGTACTTC; V gene: TRBV2; J gene: TRBJ2-7; D gene: .; clone size: .
CDR3 protein: CASSERTWAVGYTF; CDR3 DNA: TGTGCCAGCAGTGAGAGGACGTGGGCAGTTGGCTACACCTTC; V gene: TRBV25-1; J gene: TRBJ1-2; D gene: .; clone size: .
CDR3 protein: CASSQGTGATEAFF; CDR3 DNA: TGCGCCAGCAGCCAGGGGACGGGGGCCACTGAAGCTTTCTTT; V gene: TRBV4-1; J gene: TRBJ1-1; D gene: .; clone size: .
CDR3 protein: CASSGTGVTTEAFF; CDR3 DNA: TGTGCCAGCAGTGGGACAGGGGTTACGACTGAAGCTTTCTTT; V gene: TRBV2; J gene: TRBJ1-1; D gene: TRBD1; clone size: .
CDR3 protein: CSVWVETNEKLFF; CDR3 DNA: TGCAGCGTTTGGGTAGAGACTAATGAAAAACTGTTTTTT; V gene: TRBV29-1; J gene: TRBJ1-4; D gene: .; clone size: .
CDR3 protein: CASSQGREANYGYTF; CDR3 DNA: TGTGCCAGCAGCCAAGGCCGGGAGGCTAACTATGGCTACACCTTC; V gene: TRBV3-1/TRBV3-2; J gene: TRBJ1-2; D gene: .; clone size: .
CDR3 protein: CASSPRGAGNTIYF; CDR3 DNA: TGTGCCAGCTCCCCTCGAGGGGCTGGAAACACCATATATTTT; V gene: TRBV2; J gene: TRBJ1-3; D gene: .; clone size: .
CDR3 protein: CASNRGLGTEAFF; CDR3 DNA: TGTGCCAGTAATAGGGGGCTTGGGACTGAAGCTTTCTTT; V gene: TRBV19; J gene: TRBJ1-1; D gene: TRBD1; clone size: .
CDR3 protein: CSVHRTGPYNSPLHF; CDR3 DNA: TGCAGCGTCCATCGGACAGGGCCCTATAATTCACCCCTCCACTTT; V gene: TRBV29-1; J gene: TRBJ1-6; D gene: TRBD1; clone size: .